This T cell receptor (beta chain) is from a study of blood T cell repertoires in COVID-19. This clone has just a few counts. Clones were read by immunoSEQ multiplex PCR, and TCRdb kept only the in-frame ones, dropping some. The sample holds some 180,000 clones, nearly 90% seen once. The CDR3 is made up of 13 amino acids. V was trimmed by 7 bases and J by 4 bases, leaving 11 bases between them. The germline V gene encodes CDR1 SGHRS and CDR2 YFSETQ. This TCR derives from a man aged 45 to 65 with acute or convalescent COVID-19. V gene TRBV5-1 combines with J gene TRBJ2-2, with D tentatively TRBD2 (5 bases). Sequencing was performed on peripheral blood. The CDR3 nucleotides are TGCGCCAGCGGGAGAGAAGGCACCGGGGAGCTGTTTTTT. It yields the protein CASGREGTGELFF.